This TCR beta chain emerged from a study of CD8+ T cells in alopecia areata. Study-wide results and caveats: Especially in alopecia totalis/universalis, lesional scalp showed greater clonality than normal scalp did. Mice showed TCR sharing more clearly than patients did, possibly owing to HLA. Just one nonresponder means the tie between baseline CD8+ expansion and response stays uncertain.

cDNA prepared by RNA extraction and subsequent reverse transcription served as the template for sequencing. This table comes from immunoSEQ multiplex PCR, and its TCRdb copy is limited to in-frame clones, with some not included. This sample yields 110,000 or so clones, of which approximately 51% are seen a single time; more than 3% belongs to the top ten. Treatment of the sample: oral pan-JAK inhibitor, 5-10 mg twice daily. Turning to this clone: Its antigen is not known.

The clonotype originates from a human donor with alopecia areata. The sample consisted of CD4+ T cells sorted from blood, taken at week 24, from a patient treated with tofacitinib.

The CDR3 DNA sequence: TGCAGCGTTGAGTCGGGGGGGTTGAACACTGAAGCTTTCTTT. This gives the protein CSVESGGLNTEAFF. The genes are TRBV29-1 and TRBJ1-1, with a weak D call TRBD1 (5 bases). With 3 bases removed from V and 0 bases from J, the gap between germline ends came to 11 bases. Germline lookup yields CDR1 SQVTM and CDR2 ANQGSEA. The CDR3 consists of 14 residues.